The rows below give T cell receptor beta chains drawn from one sample of a study of blood T cell repertoires in COVID-19. Method: immunoSEQ multiplex PCR; TCRdb's copy keeps in-frame clones and lacks some. Of 70,000 or so clones detected, 85% appear once; the ten largest clones hold approximately 32%. What was sequenced was peripheral blood. Receptors originate from a woman of 80 years or more with active or convalescent COVID-19. Both conserved end residues are part of each CDR3. The order of the fields is D gene, J gene, clone size, V gene, CDR3 DNA, CDR3 protein. A D gene is named only where the DNA matches it firmly. Not all rows give a size; the values are once, few, many and, for expanded clones, a class.

>TRBD2|TRBJ2-5|.|TRBV5-1
TGCGCCAGCACCCGACTAGCGGGGGGCCCGGTCCAAGAGACCCAGTACTTC
CASTRLAGGPVQETQYF
>.|TRBJ1-2|.|TRBV11-2
TGTGCCAGCAGCCCAGGGGAGGGCTACACCTTC
CASSPGEGYTF
>.|TRBJ2-3|.|TRBV9
TGTGCCAGCAGCGTAACTCCCTTTTCCCCCACAGATACGCAGTATTTT
CASSVTPFSPTDTQYF
>TRBD1|TRBJ1-5|.|TRBV9
TGTGCCAGCAGTTCGCAGGGGGCTTCTCAGCCCCAGCATTTT
CASSSQGASQPQHF
>TRBD1|TRBJ2-2|.|TRBV10-1
TGCGCCAGCAGCCGGGGACAGCAAGCCGGGGAGCTGTTTTTT
CASSRGQQAGELFF
>.|TRBJ1-6|.|TRBV19
TGTGCCAGTAAACAGGGAAACTATAATTCACCCCTCCACTTT
CASKQGNYNSPLHF
>TRBD1|TRBJ2-7|.|TRBV5-6
TGTGCCAGCAGCTTTGGGAGACAGGGGGGTTACGAGCAGTACTTC
CASSFGRQGGYEQYF
>.|TRBJ1-2|.|TRBV10-3
TGTGCCATCAGTGAAGGGTCCGACATGGGGCCTTATGGCTACACCTTC
CAISEGSDMGPYGYTF
>TRBD2|TRBJ2-1|.|TRBV5-4
TGTGCCAGCAGCGTTGCGGGGGGGACGTACAATGAGCAGTTCTTC
CASSVAGGTYNEQFF
>.|TRBJ2-5|.|TRBV7-2
TGTGCCAGCAGCTTTACCACCGGTACCCAGTACTTC
CASSFTTGTQYF
>.|TRBJ2-5|.|TRBV28
TGTGCCAGCAGTTTCCCAGCGGTAGAGACCCAGTACTTC
CASSFPAVETQYF
>.|TRBJ1-5|.|TRBV27
TGTGCCAGCAGTTTATTGGGGGCGCGTGGAATACGGCCCCAGCATTTT
CASSLLGARGIRPQHF
>TRBD1|TRBJ1-1|.|TRBV30
TGTGCCTGGACCGACAGGGGGCGCGACACTGAAGCTTTCTTT
CAWTDRGRDTEAFF
>.|TRBJ1-5|.|TRBV3-1/TRBV3-2
TGTGCCAGCAGCCAAGGGGCAGGGGTCGGTCAGCCCCAGCATTTT
CASSQGAGVGQPQHF
>TRBD1|TRBJ1-1|.|TRBV6-1
TGTGCCAGCAGTGAAAGGGGGCGGGCGGGGACTGAAGCTTTCTTT
CASSERGRAGTEAFF
>.|TRBJ1-2|.|TRBV30
TGTGCCTGGAGTACCAGAGGCGATGGCTACACCTTC
CAWSTRGDGYTF
>.|TRBJ2-5|.|TRBV27
TGTGCCAGCAGAGGGCCCCAGGGGTGGGGGGGGGAGACCCAGTACTTC
CASRGPQGWGGETQYF
>.|TRBJ1-5|.|TRBV5-4
TGTGCCAGCAGCCTAGGTGGGGGCGATCAGCCCCAGCATTTT
CASSLGGGDQPQHF
>TRBD1|TRBJ2-5|.|TRBV28
TGTGCCAGCAGCTCGGGACAGCAAGAGACCCAGTACTTC
CASSSGQQETQYF
>.|TRBJ1-5|.|TRBV3-1/TRBV3-2
TGTGCCAGCAGCCCAACAGGGAACCAGCCCCAGCATTTT
CASSPTGNQPQHF
>TRBD1|TRBJ1-5|.|TRBV27
TGTGCCAGCAGTTTTCGGGACAGTGATCAGCCCCAGCATTTT
CASSFRDSDQPQHF
>.|TRBJ2-1|.|TRBV1
TGCACCAGCAGCCAAGCGCCACAGTGTGAGCAGTTCTTC
CTSSQAPQCEQFF
>.|TRBJ1-2|few|TRBV5-1
TGCGCCAGCAGCTTGGATCCGGCAGGGTCGGGTGGCTACACCTTC
CASSLDPAGSGGYTF
>.|TRBJ1-2|few|TRBV20-1
TGCGGGGCTAGGGCCCGCTATGGCTACACCTTC
CGARARYGYTF
>.|TRBJ2-7|.|TRBV3-1/TRBV3-2
TGTGCCAGCAGCCAGGGTCCGGGAAACCTTCGCGAGCAGTACTTC
CASSQGPGNLREQYF
>.|TRBJ2-1|.|TRBV7-2
TGTGCCAGCAGCTTAGATCAGGCCGACAATGAGCAGTTCTTC
CASSLDQADNEQFF
>TRBD1|TRBJ1-2|.|TRBV2
TGTGCCAGCAGTGAAGGCTGGGGGAGACAGGGGATACGCCGGGGCTACACCTTC
CASSEGWGRQGIRRGYTF
>.|TRBJ2-7|once|TRBV15
TGTGCCACCAGCACGTCATGGGGAGCCTACGAGCAGTACTTC
CATSTSWGAYEQYF
>.|TRBJ1-1|.|TRBV6-5
TGTGCCAGTTGCAGGGAGGGGAACACTGAAGCTTTCTTT
CASCREGNTEAFF
>TRBD1|TRBJ2-4|.|TRBV27
TGTGCCAGCAGTCCCTTGGACAGGATAAACATTCAGTACTTC
CASSPLDRINIQYF
>.|TRBJ2-1|.|TRBV2
TGTGCCAGCAGTGTGTTAGGACAAATTTACAATGAGCAGTTCTTC
CASSVLGQIYNEQFF
>.|TRBJ2-2|once|TRBV2
TGTGCCAGTACCAAGGGACAACTAAACACCGGGGAGCTGTTTTTT
CASTKGQLNTGELFF
>.|TRBJ1-2|.|TRBV5-1
TGCGCCAGCAGCTTCGACGGGTATGGCTACACCTTC
CASSFDGYGYTF
>.|TRBJ1-2|.|TRBV6-5
TGTGCCAGCACGTGGGGGGACTATGGCTACACCTTC
CASTWGDYGYTF
>TRBD1|TRBJ2-3|.|TRBV5-1
TGCGCCAGCAGCTTTACGACAGGGGCAAAGGATACGCAGTATTTT
CASSFTTGAKDTQYF
>TRBD2|TRBJ2-2|few|TRBV6-5
TGTGCCAGCAGTTCTAGCGGGGCCACCACCGGGGAGCTGTTTTTT
CASSSSGATTGELFF
>TRBD2|TRBJ2-7|few|TRBV7-9
TGTGCCAGCAGTGGGGGAGGGTCTCACGAGCAGTACTTC
CASSGGGSHEQYF
>.|TRBJ1-2|.|TRBV28
TGTGCCAGCAGTTTATCAGGGTCCTATGGCTACACCTTC
CASSLSGSYGYTF
>.|TRBJ1-2|.|TRBV25-1
TGTGCCAGCAGTTTTAAAAGGGGGGGGGATGGCTACACCTTC
CASSFKRGGDGYTF
>TRBD1|TRBJ1-2|few|TRBV19
TGTGCCAGTAGTCTACCCAGGGACAGGGATGGCTACACCTTC
CASSLPRDRDGYTF
>.|TRBJ2-7|.|TRBV3-1/TRBV3-2
TGTGCCAGCAGCGCCCCGGACGGGGGGCCGTACGAGCAGTACTTC
CASSAPDGGPYEQYF
>.|TRBJ1-2|once|TRBV5-3
TGTGCCAGAAGCAAGGGGCTTGACAATGGCTACACCTTC
CARSKGLDNGYTF
>TRBD1|TRBJ1-3|.|TRBV4-1
TGCGCCACATCCTTCTGGACAGGGGGTTTGGGGCCTGGAAACACCATATATTTT
CATSFWTGGLGPGNTIYF
>.|TRBJ2-1|.|TRBV9
TGTGCCAGCAGCGCACGCGGGGAGCCGCCCTACAATGAGCAGTTCTTC
CASSARGEPPYNEQFF
>.|TRBJ1-1|.|TRBV7-6
TGTGCCAGCAGCGTGGGGGGGTTCGACACTGAAGCTTTCTTT
CASSVGGFDTEAFF
>.|TRBJ1-2|few|TRBV5-6
TGTGCCAGCAGCGTAACATACAGTTCCGGCTACACCTTC
CASSVTYSSGYTF
>TRBD1|TRBJ1-5|.|TRBV24-1
TGTGCCACCAGTGATTTGCAGGGGGATCAGCCCCAGCATTTT
CATSDLQGDQPQHF
>TRBD1|TRBJ2-2|.|TRBV7-6
TGTGCCAGCAGCTTAAGACAGGGTCGTGTAGACGCGAACACCGGGGAGCTGTTTTTT
CASSLRQGRVDANTGELFF
>.|TRBJ2-2|few|TRBV19
TGTGCCAGTAGTATAGAGACAGGCTTGACCGGGGAGCTGTTTTTT
CASSIETGLTGELFF
>.|TRBJ1-4|.|TRBV7-2
TGTGCCAGCAGCTCATCTGGGGGAGCACGGGGGCTGTTTTTT
CASSSSGGARGLFF
>TRBD2|TRBJ2-3|.|TRBV6-5
TGTGCCAGCAGTCCTTGGACTAGCCTCCGTACGCAGTATTTT
CASSPWTSLRTQYF
>.|TRBJ1-1|.|TRBV9
TGTGCCAGCAGCGTAGTTCCAGGGGCCACCACCGGCACTGAAGCTTTCTTT
CASSVVPGATTGTEAFF
>.|TRBJ1-5|.|TRBV5-1
TGCGCCAGCAGCTTGAGTTGGGAGAGTCAGCCCCAGCATTTT
CASSLSWESQPQHF
>.|TRBJ1-5|.|TRBV7-8
TGTGCCAGCAGCTTAGAGAGAGCTTTCAATCAGCCCCAGCATTTT
CASSLERAFNQPQHF
>.|TRBJ1-6|.|TRBV4-3
TGCGCCAGCAGCCAAGGAGGATCACCCCTCCACTTT
CASSQGGSPLHF
>TRBD1|TRBJ2-7|.|TRBV5-4
TGTGCCAGCAGCTTGCCCGGGACAGGGATCTACGAGCAGTACTTC
CASSLPGTGIYEQYF
>TRBD1|TRBJ2-1|once|TRBV12-3/TRBV12-4
TGTGCCAGCAGTACGGACAGGGACAATGAGCAGTTCTTC
CASSTDRDNEQFF
>.|TRBJ2-1|.|TRBV7-9
TGTGCCAGCAGCTCAGGAGGGGCCCGCTCCTACAATGAGCAGTTCTTC
CASSSGGARSYNEQFF